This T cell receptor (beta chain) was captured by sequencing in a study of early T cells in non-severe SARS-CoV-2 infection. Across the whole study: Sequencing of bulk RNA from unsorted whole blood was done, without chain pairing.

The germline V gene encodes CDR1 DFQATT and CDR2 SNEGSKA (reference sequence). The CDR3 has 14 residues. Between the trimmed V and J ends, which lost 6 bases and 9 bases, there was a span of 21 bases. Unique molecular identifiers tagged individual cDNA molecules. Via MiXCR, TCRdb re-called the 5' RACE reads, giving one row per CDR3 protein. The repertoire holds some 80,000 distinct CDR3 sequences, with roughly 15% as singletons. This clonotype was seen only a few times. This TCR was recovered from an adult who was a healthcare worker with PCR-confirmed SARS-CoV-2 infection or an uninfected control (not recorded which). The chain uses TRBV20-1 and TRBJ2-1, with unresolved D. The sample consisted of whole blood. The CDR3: CSATGPTSPGEQFF. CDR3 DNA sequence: TGCAGTGCGACCGGGCCCACATCACCGGGTGAGCAGTTCTTC.